These 29 T cell receptor beta chains share one sample of origin, sequenced in a study of blood T cell repertoires in COVID-19. TCRdb keeps only in-frame clones here, not all; method: immunoSEQ multiplex PCR. The data contain under 150,000 clones, roughly nine tenths of them singletons. Specimen: peripheral blood. These receptors all come from a woman in her sixties with active COVID-19.

V is TRBV5-6 and J is TRBJ2-5; 10 positions agree with TRBD2. V lost 0 bases and J lost 7; bases outside the gene matches: 3. The CDR3 has 14 residues. Germline CDR1 and CDR2: SGHDT and YYEEEE. CDR3 region: CASSLAGLAVTQYF. The CDR3 coding sequence is TGTGCCAGCAGCTTGGCCGGACTAGCGGTGACCCAGTACTTC.

The chain carries TRBV5-4 and TRBJ2-3; 9 nucleotides match TRBD2. J gave up 5 bases and V 2 bases, and 9 bases lay outside the gene matches. The CDR3 has 16 amino acids. Germline values: CDR1 SGHNT, CDR2 YYREEE (reference sequence). CDR3 region: CASSLAGGKVEDTQYF. The DNA of the CDR3 is TGTGCCAGCAGCTTAGCGGGAGGTAAAGTAGAAGATACGCAGTATTTT.

The chain uses TRBV27 and TRBJ1-2, with D possibly being TRBD1 (5 bases). The germline V gene has CDR1 MNHEY and CDR2 SMNVEV (reference sequence). The CDR3 is made up of 14 amino acids. The germline V and J ends were trimmed by 2 bases and 4 bases, with 11 bases remaining between them. The CDR3 is CASSLIGGSYGYTF. The DNA for the CDR3 is TGTGCCAGCAGTTTAATTGGGGGGAGCTATGGCTACACCTTC.

The chain couples TRBV4-2 to TRBJ1-6, with D possibly TRBD1 on 6 matching bases. The CDR3 is made up of 19 amino acids. Germline V gene lookup returns CDR1 LGHNA and CDR2 YNFKEQ. V lost 0 bases and J 0 bases, leaving 15 bases between the germline ends. CDR3 DNA sequence: TGTGCCAGCAGCCAAGATAGGGGGTGGGGGGGCTCCTATAATTCACCCCTCCACTTT. This gives the protein CASSQDRGWGGSYNSPLHF.

The chain has TRBV7-2 and TRBJ2-3, with 10 positions matching TRBD1. V shed 5 bases and J 2 bases; nucleotides not matched to a gene: 4. This CDR3 has 15 residues. The germline gives CDR1 SGHTA, CDR2 FQGNSA. The CDR3 sequence: CASSQDRGITDTQYF. The CDR3 DNA sequence: TGTGCCAGCAGCCAGGACAGGGGGATCACAGATACGCAGTATTTT.

Only one count was recorded for this clone. The chain joins TRBV14 to TRBJ2-2; D perhaps matches TRBD1 (6 bases). The V end was cut by 4 bases, the J end by 4 bases, with 10 bases between. The germline gives CDR1 SGHDN, CDR2 FVKESK. The CDR3 extends over 14 amino acids. In nucleotides, the CDR3 is TGTGCCAGCAGCCGACAAGGGGGCACCGGGGAGCTGTTTTTT. It is translated as CASSRQGGTGELFF.

The rearrangement joins TRBV14 to TRBJ2-3; TRBD2 might be the D (6 bases). The germline gives CDR1 SGHDN, CDR2 FVKESK. The V and J ends lost 1 base and 8 bases respectively, with 13 bases between them. The length of the CDR3 is 14 residues. Written as DNA, the CDR3 is TGTGCCAGCAGCCAAGTGGGGGGAAGGGGTACGCAGTATTTT. Its protein is CASSQVGGRGTQYF.

The chain joins TRBV12-3 or TRBV12-4 to TRBJ2-1, with D maybe TRBD1 (6 bases). Trimming removed 7 bases from V and 6 bases from J, with 13 bases in between. CDR3 length equals 13 residues. The CDR3 loop is CASTQNRVNEQFF. The CDR3 coding sequence is TGTGCCAGCACCCAAAACAGGGTCAATGAGCAGTTCTTC.

The chain links TRBV7-8 to TRBJ1-2; D is perhaps TRBD1 (5 bases). The CDR3 has 14 residues. V lost 1 base and J 2 bases, leaving 8 bases between the germline ends. From germline, CDR1 is SGHVS and CDR2 FQNEAQ. CDR3 nucleotide sequence: TGTGCCAGCAGCTTAGGGGGCAAAAACTATGGCTACACCTTC. Translated: CASSLGGKNYGYTF.

The chain joins TRBV28 to TRBJ2-7; unclear D gene. V gave up 3 bases and J gave up 9 bases, with 15 bases separating them. CDR1 is MDHEN and CDR2 is SYDVKM in the germline V gene. The CDR3 runs 13 residues. The CDR3 bases are TGTGCCAGCAGTTTCGTTACGGCTCCGGGGCAGTACTTC. Amino acids: CASSFVTAPGQYF.

The chain links TRBV9 to TRBJ1-2; the D is unclear. The germline V gene encodes CDR1 SGDLS and CDR2 YYNGEE. The CDR3 has 16 residues. V was trimmed by 0 bases and J by 8 bases, leaving 20 bases between them. The CDR3 DNA follows: TGTGCCAGCAGCGTAGGCCCCGAGCGGGTCGGATCCGGCTACACCTTC. Its translation is CASSVGPERVGSGYTF.

This chain uses TRBV9 with TRBJ1-5; no reliable D call. The germline V and J ends were trimmed by 0 bases and 5 bases, with 12 bases remaining between them. The CDR3 has 15 residues. Germline CDR1 SGDLS, CDR2 YYNGEE. CDR3 sequence reads: CASSVGDGLYQPQHF. CDR3 DNA sequence: TGTGCCAGCAGCGTAGGCGACGGGTTATATCAGCCCCAGCATTTT. Full variable domain (rest looked up from reference TRBV9 and TRBJ1-5): DSGVTQTPKHLITATGQRVTLRCSPRSGDLSVYWYQQSLDQGLQFLIQYYNGEERAKGNILERFSAQQFPDLHSELNLSSLELGDSALYFCASSVGDGLYQPQHFGDGTRLSIL.

The rearrangement uses TRBV18 and TRBJ2-1; 12 nucleotides agree with TRBD1. Germline CDR1 reads KGHSH; CDR2 reads LQKENI. The CDR3 runs to 17 residues. The trim removed 4 bases at V and 4 bases at J, leaving 8 bases unmatched. The CDR3 spells CASSLGTGGAGYNEQFF. CDR3 in DNA: TGTGCCAGCTCACTTGGGACAGGGGGCGCGGGGTACAATGAGCAGTTCTTC.

V is TRBV27 and J is TRBJ2-1, with 8 bases matching TRBD2. Germline loops: CDR1 MNHEY, CDR2 SMNVEV (reference sequence). Trimming at V came to 3 bases and at J to 0 bases, leaving 10 bases not matched to a gene. The CDR3 spans 18 residues. The CDR3 sequence is CASSFRPSGLASYNEQFF. The CDR3, as DNA: TGTGCCAGCAGTTTTCGACCGAGCGGACTAGCCTCCTACAATGAGCAGTTCTTC.

The genes are TRBV28 and TRBJ2-7; D is undetermined. V lost 5 bases, J lost 6 bases, and 14 bases lay in between. Germline assignment: CDR1 MDHEN and CDR2 SYDVKM. CDR3 length: 13 residues. CDR3 loop: CASSTSTPGEQYF. The DNA for the CDR3 is TGTGCCAGCAGTACCTCGACCCCGGGCGAGCAGTACTTC.

The CDR3 sequence is CASSQTGYKNIQYF. CDR3 bases: TGTGCCAGCAGCCAGACAGGGTACAAAAACATTCAGTACTTC. This chain connects TRBV3-1 (or the pseudogene TRBV3-2) to TRBJ2-4; TRBD1 matches at 7 bases. V was clipped by 3 bases and J by 3 bases; unmatched bases: 2. Germline V gene sequence: CDR1 LGHDT, CDR2 YNNKEL (reference sequence). This CDR3 is built from 14 residues.

A single count supports this clone. The V call is TRBV3-1 (or the pseudogene TRBV3-2), the J call TRBJ1-5, with D perhaps matching TRBD1 (5 bases). The germline CDR1 and CDR2 sequences are LGHDT and YNNKEL (reference sequence). The CDR3 length is 16 residues. V was trimmed by 2 bases and J by 2 bases, leaving 13 bases between them. CDR3 protein: CASSQSDSFGNQPQHF. The CDR3 DNA is TGTGCCAGCAGCCAATCTGACAGTTTTGGCAATCAGCCCCAGCATTTT.

The chain carries TRBV5-6 and TRBJ2-1, with 9 positions matching TRBD2. The CDR3 extends over 16 amino acids. Losses at the gene ends were 2 bases for V and 2 bases for J; bases not matched to a gene: 5. The germline V gene encodes CDR1 SGHDT and CDR2 YYEEEE. CDR3 sequence reads: CASSLSAGGPYNEQFF. The CDR3 DNA reads TGTGCCAGCAGCTTATCAGCGGGAGGACCCTACAATGAGCAGTTCTTC.

The chain carries TRBV2 and TRBJ2-7; 7 bases map to TRBD2. Trimming cost V 2 bases and J 3 bases; bases outside gene matches: 10. The CDR3 sequence is 16 residues long. The germline V gene has CDR1 SNHLY and CDR2 FYNNEI. The DNA of the CDR3 is TGTGCCAGCAGTGAATTGGCTGCGGGGACTATCTACGAGCAGTACTTC. Residues: CASSELAAGTIYEQYF.

This chain uses TRBV28 with TRBJ2-3; 9 nucleotides agree with TRBD2. Germline CDR1 reads MDHEN; CDR2 reads SYDVKM. J lost 3 bases, V lost 5 bases, and 9 bases had no gene match. The CDR3 sequence is 16 residues long. Here the CDR3 reads CASSQAGGGRTDTQYF. For the CDR3, the DNA is TGTGCCAGCAGTCAAGCGGGAGGCGGACGGACAGATACGCAGTATTTT.

This chain uses TRBV5-1 with TRBJ2-7; D is undetermined. The CDR3 runs to 15 residues. The V gene lost 0 bases and the J gene lost 3 bases, with 13 bases spanning the gap. Germline values: CDR1 SGHRS, CDR2 YFSETQ. The chain's CDR3 is CASSLGVNGDYEQYF. The CDR3 nucleotides are TGCGCCAGCAGCTTGGGGGTAAATGGAGACTACGAGCAGTACTTC.

The chain has TRBV11-2 and TRBJ2-1, with 7 bases aligning to TRBD2. The germline V gene encodes CDR1 SGHAT and CDR2 FQNNGV. Trimming took 5 bases from V and 5 from J; bases not matched to a gene: 9. The length of the CDR3 is 15 residues. CDR3 amino acids: CASSPLGEGNNEQFF. DNA for the CDR3: TGTGCCAGCAGCCCCCTGGGGGAGGGCAACAATGAGCAGTTCTTC.

V and J are TRBV2 and TRBJ2-1, with D unclear. V lost 8 bases, J lost 2 bases, and 10 bases lay in between. This CDR3 is built from 13 residues. Germline assignment: CDR1 SNHLY and CDR2 FYNNEI. The CDR3 bases are TGTGCCAGCGTTACTACAACCTACAATGAGCAGTTCTTC. Protein sequence: CASVTTTYNEQFF.

The chain couples TRBV5-8 to TRBJ2-2; D unresolved. V lost 3 bases and J lost 4, with 10 bases in between. This CDR3 has 14 amino acids. Germline V gene sequence: CDR1 SGHTS, CDR2 YDEGEE. CDR3 in DNA: TGTGCCAGCAGCTCCCCGTACGGCACCGGGGAGCTGTTTTTT. This encodes CASSSPYGTGELFF.

The chain joins TRBV28 to TRBJ1-5; 7 nucleotides align to TRBD1. J lost 7 bases, V lost 6 bases, and 6 bases had no gene match. In germline, CDR1 is MDHEN, CDR2 SYDVKM. The CDR3 has 13 amino acids. CDR3 DNA sequence: TGTGCCAGCAGGACAGGGCCGGGACAGCCCCAGCATTTT. This codes for CASRTGPGQPQHF.

In its sample, this clone was seen once. The gene calls are TRBV29-1 and TRBJ2-5; no clear D gene. Germline-derived CDR1 and CDR2 are SQVTM and ANQGSEA. This CDR3 has 12 amino acids. The CDR3 protein is CSTRFLGETQYF. Here the CDR3 DNA reads TGCAGTACCAGGTTCCTTGGAGAGACCCAGTACTTC. The full variable domain, its missing parts supplied by reference TRBV29-1 and TRBJ2-5, is SAVISQKPSRDICQRGTSLTIQCQVDSQVTMMFWYRQQPGQSLTLIATANQGSEATYESGFVIDKFPISRPNLTFSTLTVSNMSPEDSSIYLCSTRFLGETQYFGPGTRLLVL.

This chain joins TRBV27 and TRBJ1-1, with 7 bases lining up with TRBD1. Germline V lookup: CDR1 MNHEY, CDR2 SMNVEV (reference sequence). The CDR3 length is 14 residues. V lost 6 bases and J lost 4; bases outside the gene matches: 8. The CDR3 bases are TGTGCCAGCAGCCGGACAGGAGGTAGCACTGAAGCTTTCTTT. Translation gives CASSRTGGSTEAFF.

The chain recombines TRBV9 with TRBJ1-2; D is possibly TRBD1 (6 bases). V was cut by 4 bases and J by 4 bases, with 17 bases left in between. Germline CDR1 is SGDLS and CDR2 is YYNGEE. This CDR3 has 15 residues. CDR3 bases: TGTGCCAGCAGCATCCGGGACACAAATAGCTATGGCTACACCTTC. Its translation is CASSIRDTNSYGYTF.

The V gene is TRBV5-4, the J gene TRBJ1-2; D unresolved. Germline V gives CDR1 SGHNT, CDR2 YYREEE (reference sequence). Trimming cost V 2 bases and J 2 bases, with 10 bases left between them. The CDR3 is 14 residues long. The CDR3 loop is CASSFESPNYGYTF. The DNA for the CDR3 is TGTGCCAGCAGCTTTGAGTCCCCCAACTATGGCTACACCTTC.